This T cell receptor (beta chain) comes out of a study of esophageal squamous cell carcinoma under preoperative chemotherapy. Germline V gene data show CDR1 as SGHTA and CDR2 as FQGNSA. The trim removed 1 base at V and 5 bases at J, leaving 14 bases unmatched. The length of the CDR3 is 17 residues. TCRdb redid the calling of the PCR reads with MiXCR, one entry per CDR3 protein. Here the sample spans approximately 19,000 distinct CDR3 sequences, just over 45% being singletons. Time point denoted: after preoperative PTX-NDP chemotherapy. This material was acquired from a patient given preoperative chemotherapy. The chain is built from TRBV7-2 and TRBJ2-7; TRBD2 matches 7 bases. This clonotype originated in a human donor with esophageal squamous cell carcinoma. The donor label of this sample is uncertain. CDR3 DNA: TGTGCCAGCAGCTTAGTCGTGCAGATCGGGGGGAATCACGAGCAGTACTTC. This translates into CASSLVVQIGGNHEQYF.